The rows below give T cell receptor beta chains drawn from one sample of a study of untreated major depressive disorder. Sequencing was performed with immunoSEQ multiplex PCR; in TCRdb, only in-frame clones are kept and a portion is missing. The table lists 20,000 to 25,000 clones, 85% to 95% of them singletons, with approximately 0.32% in the top ten. Material for sequencing was CD4+ T cells from PBMCs. Receptors originate from a man aged 30-40 years in good health. Each CDR3 is given with its conserved first and last residue. Fields, in order: V gene, J gene, clone size, D gene, CDR3 protein, CDR3 DNA. A D gene is named only where the DNA matches it firmly. A row's size may be missing; if present it is once, few, many or a size class.

V: TRBV6-5; J: TRBJ2-5; size: .; D: TRBD2; CDR3: CASSRGLASTQYF; DNA: TGTGCCAGCAGTAGAGGACTAGCTTCGACCCAGTACTTC
V: TRBV5-5; J: TRBJ2-1; size: .; D: TRBD2; CDR3: CASSRLAGGLNEQFF; DNA: TGTGCCAGCAGCCGCCTAGCGGGAGGCCTCAATGAGCAGTTCTTC
V: TRBV4-3; J: TRBJ2-2; size: .; D: TRBD2; CDR3: CASSQVFGRAAGELFF; DNA: TGCGCCAGCAGCCAAGTTTTCGGGAGGGCCGCCGGGGAGCTGTTTTTT
V: TRBV4-1; J: TRBJ1-3; size: .; D: .; CDR3: CASSQGLFQSGNTIYF; DNA: TGCGCCAGCAGCCAAGGCTTGTTCCAGTCTGGAAACACCATATATTTT
V: TRBV10-3; J: TRBJ2-2; size: .; D: .; CDR3: CAIGRLANTGELFF; DNA: TGTGCCATCGGTAGACTAGCGAACACCGGGGAGCTGTTTTTT
V: TRBV6-1; J: TRBJ1-2; size: .; D: .; CDR3: CASSEQGFGYTF; DNA: TGTGCCAGCAGTGAACAGGGTTTTGGCTACACCTTC
V: TRBV5-4; J: TRBJ2-1; size: .; D: .; CDR3: CASSLAQLGEQFF; DNA: TGTGCCAGCAGCTTGGCCCAGCTCGGTGAGCAGTTCTTC
V: TRBV4-2; J: TRBJ2-7; size: .; D: .; CDR3: CASSQYRGTESYEQYF; DNA: TGTGCCAGCAGCCAATATCGGGGGACGGAATCCTACGAGCAGTACTTC
V: TRBV5-6; J: TRBJ2-7; size: .; D: .; CDR3: CASSLPSGEQYF; DNA: TGTGCCAGCAGCTTGCCGTCCGGCGAGCAGTACTTC
V: TRBV5-4; J: TRBJ1-2; size: .; D: .; CDR3: CASSQETAGNYGYTF; DNA: TGTGCCAGCAGCCAGGAAACGGCGGGGAACTATGGCTACACCTTC
V: TRBV30; J: TRBJ2-3; size: .; D: TRBD2; CDR3: CAWSPKSGGMTDTQYF; DNA: TGTGCCTGGAGCCCAAAATCGGGGGGGATGACAGATACGCAGTATTTT
V: TRBV6-5; J: TRBJ1-2; size: .; D: .; CDR3: CASSYSVGDGYTF; DNA: TGTGCCAGCAGTTACTCGGTGGGGGATGGCTACACCTTC
V: TRBV10-1; J: TRBJ2-5; size: once; D: .; CDR3: CASLHWETQYF; DNA: TGCGCCAGCCTACACTGGGAGACCCAGTACTTC
V: TRBV15; J: TRBJ1-4; size: .; D: .; CDR3: CATSRDREKLFF; DNA: TGTGCCACCAGCAGAGATCGCGAAAAACTGTTTTTT
V: TRBV11-2; J: TRBJ2-7; size: .; D: TRBD2; CDR3: CASSLAGGLEQYF; DNA: TGTGCCAGCAGCTTAGCGGGAGGTCTCGAGCAGTACTTC
V: TRBV15; J: TRBJ1-2; size: .; D: .; CDR3: CATSRDRRRAGYTF; DNA: TGTGCCACCAGCAGAGACCGTCGCAGGGCTGGCTACACCTTC
V: TRBV6-1; J: TRBJ2-7; size: .; D: .; CDR3: CASSAFGGPTASYEQYF; DNA: TGTGCCAGCAGTGCCTTTGGGGGGCCGACAGCCTCCTACGAGCAGTACTTC
V: TRBV6-5; J: TRBJ1-5; size: .; D: .; CDR3: CASSYTTGTDQPQHF; DNA: TGTGCCAGCAGTTATACGACAGGAACAGATCAGCCCCAGCATTTT
V: TRBV29-1; J: TRBJ2-7; size: .; D: TRBD1; CDR3: CSVDRGDEQYF; DNA: TGCAGCGTGGACAGGGGTGACGAGCAGTACTTC
V: TRBV4-1; J: TRBJ2-6; size: .; D: .; CDR3: CASSRNPTQGSSGANVLTF; DNA: TGCGCCAGCAGCCGCAACCCTACCCAGGGAAGCTCTGGGGCCAACGTCCTGACTTTC
V: TRBV10-3; J: TRBJ2-3; size: .; D: .; CDR3: CATAPASTDTQYF; DNA: TGTGCCACCGCCCCAGCCAGCACAGATACGCAGTATTTT
V: TRBV9; J: TRBJ2-2; size: .; D: .; CDR3: CASSVSGTLKNTGELFF; DNA: TGTGCCAGCAGCGTATCCGGGACACTCAAGAACACCGGGGAGCTGTTTTTT
V: TRBV29-1; J: TRBJ1-1; size: .; D: .; CDR3: CSVPNEGATEAFF; DNA: TGCAGCGTCCCTAATGAGGGAGCCACTGAAGCTTTCTTT
V: TRBV4-1; J: TRBJ1-2; size: .; D: TRBD1; CDR3: CASSLAGQGVYGYTF; DNA: TGCGCCAGCAGCCTCGCCGGACAGGGGGTCTATGGCTACACCTTC
V: TRBV5-1; J: TRBJ2-5; size: .; D: TRBD1; CDR3: CASGPGQGLGETQYF; DNA: TGCGCCAGCGGGCCGGGACAGGGGCTTGGAGAGACCCAGTACTTC
V: TRBV9; J: TRBJ1-2; size: .; D: .; CDR3: CASSVSGETRSYGYTF; DNA: TGTGCCAGCAGCGTATCGGGTGAGACCCGGTCCTATGGCTACACCTTC
V: TRBV6-5; J: TRBJ2-1; size: .; D: TRBD2; CDR3: CASSYSSGSLFF; DNA: TGTGCCAGCAGTTACAGTAGCGGGAGTCTGTTCTTC
V: TRBV25-1; J: TRBJ1-4; size: .; D: .; CDR3: CASRDGVNEKLFF; DNA: TGTGCCAGCAGGGACGGGGTTAATGAAAAACTGTTTTTT
V: TRBV5-4; J: TRBJ2-2; size: .; D: .; CDR3: CASSLYSAGELFF; DNA: TGTGCCAGCAGCTTATACAGCGCCGGGGAGCTGTTTTTT
V: TRBV27; J: TRBJ2-1; size: .; D: TRBD2; CDR3: CASSPIRTSGSSYNEQFF; DNA: TGTGCCAGCAGTCCAATAAGAACTAGCGGGAGCTCCTACAATGAGCAGTTCTTC
V: TRBV4-3; J: TRBJ1-5; size: .; D: .; CDR3: CASSQSRGASNQPQHF; DNA: TGCGCCAGCAGCCAATCTCGGGGGGCCTCCAATCAGCCCCAGCATTTT